These T cell receptor beta chains were read from a single sample in a study of T cells in narcolepsy. Repertoires were generated with immunoSEQ multiplex PCR, while TCRdb's copy carries only in-frame clones and drops some. Of 8,000 to 8,500 clones in the sample, over 60% are singletons; the top ten hold around 21%. Sequenced sample: CD45RA- memory CD8+ T cells from PBMCs. These receptors all stem from a human donor with narcolepsy. The CDR3 runs from the conserved cysteine through the conserved F or W. D genes are given only for firm matches. Not all rows give a size; the values are once, few, many and, for expanded clones, a class.

j_call,d_call,cdr3_length,v_call,clone_size,cdr3_nt,cdr3_aa
TRBJ2-7,TRBD2,12,TRBV19,-,TGTGCCAGTAGCGGGGGGAGTCGAGAGCAGTACTTC,CASSGGSREQYF
TRBJ2-6,-,18,TRBV21-1,-,TGTGCCAGCAGCTTTCGAGCCTTAATGGGCTCTGGGGCCAACGTCCTGACTTTC,CASSFRALMGSGANVLTF
TRBJ2-4,-,13,TRBV7-3,-,TGTGCCAGCAGCTTAGAGGGGTCGGACATTCAGTACTTC,CASSLEGSDIQYF
TRBJ1-6,-,15,TRBV7-2,-,TGTGCCAGCGGAGAATTGGCGGGAAGGAATTCACCCCTCCACTTT,CASGELAGRNSPLHF
TRBJ1-5,TRBD1,15,TRBV27,-,TGTGCCAGCGGCCCCCGGGACAGGTTCAATCAGCCCCAGCATTTT,CASGPRDRFNQPQHF
TRBJ1-1,-,12,TRBV27,-,TGTGCCAGCAGTTTTTCCGGTTCTGAAGCTTTCTTT,CASSFSGSEAFF
TRBJ2-3,TRBD2,17,TRBV2,few,TGTGCCAGCAGTGCCTTCCCTAGCGGGGCGGGCACAGATACGCAGTATTTT,CASSAFPSGAGTDTQYF
TRBJ2-5,TRBD2,13,TRBV29-1,-,TGCAGCGCCCCGACTAGCGGGATGGAGACCCAGTACTTC,CSAPTSGMETQYF
TRBJ2-7,-,12,TRBV2,-,TGTGCCAGCAGCCTCCTAACCTACGAGCAGTACTTC,CASSLLTYEQYF
TRBJ1-1,TRBD1,11,TRBV27,few,TGTGCCAGCGTTGACAGGGAGAGAGCTTTCTTT,CASVDRERAFF
TRBJ2-7,-,13,TRBV11-2,-,TGTGCCAGCAGCTTAGAGGCCGCCTACGAGCAGTACTTC,CASSLEAAYEQYF
TRBJ2-7,TRBD1,14,TRBV9,few,TGTGCCAGCAGTGGTGGGACAGGGACGTACGAGCAGTACTTC,CASSGGTGTYEQYF
TRBJ1-2,-,13,TRBV15,few,TGTGCCACCAGCAGAGAAAACTCAAATGGCTACACCTTC,CATSRENSNGYTF
TRBJ2-1,TRBD2,16,TRBV4-1,-,TGCGCCAGCAGCCAAGATGTTAGCGGGGGGTACAATGAGCAGTTCTTC,CASSQDVSGGYNEQFF
TRBJ1-1,-,11,TRBV29-1,-,TGCAGCGCTCGGGACGGCCCAGAAGCTTTCTTT,CSARDGPEAFF
TRBJ1-5,TRBD1,15,TRBV28,few,TGTGCCAGCAGTCCCGGGGACAGGGTAACTCAGCCCCAGCATTTT,CASSPGDRVTQPQHF
TRBJ1-2,-,16,TRBV5-6,-,TGTGCCAGCGTTAGGTGCAATAGTCGAAAGATCTATGGCTACACCTTC,CASVRCNSRKIYGYTF
TRBJ2-7,TRBD1,14,TRBV11-3,few,TGTGCCAGCAGCCATATACAGGGGGCAGGTGAGCAGTACTTC,CASSHIQGAGEQYF
TRBJ2-7,-,14,TRBV5-1,few,TGCGCCAGCAGCTTGGTCGTGGGAGGCTACGAGCAGTACTTC,CASSLVVGGYEQYF
TRBJ1-6,-,12,TRBV30,-,TGTGCCTGGAGTGTCGACCTTTCACCCCTCCACTTT,CAWSVDLSPLHF
TRBJ1-4,TRBD1,15,TRBV11-3,-,TGTGCCAGCAGCTACCGTGGGACAGGGGACCAAAAACTGTTTTTT,CASSYRGTGDQKLFF
TRBJ2-3,-,16,TRBV4-2,once,TGTGCCAGCAGCCAAGATTTAAGGGGGGCCACAGATACGCAGTATTTT,CASSQDLRGATDTQYF
TRBJ2-7,-,12,TRBV6-6,-,TGTGCCAGCATGGAGATGGGTCGCGAGCAGTACTTC,CASMEMGREQYF
TRBJ1-4,-,15,TRBV11-2,-,TGTGCCAGCAGCTTTATTGGGAAGACTAATGAAAAACTGTTTTTT,CASSFIGKTNEKLFF
TRBJ2-3,-,17,TRBV11-2,-,TGTGCCAGCAGCGCCCGCTGGCTTCGTTATAGGGCAGATACGCAGTATTTT,CASSARWLRYRADTQYF
TRBJ1-6,-,14,TRBV7-2,-,TGTGCCAGCAGCTTAGCTACCTGGGCCCTGGGAAAGGACTTT,CASSLATWALGKDF
TRBJ2-2,-,15,TRBV7-2,-,TGTGCCAGCAGCTTAGAGGCGTCATGGACCGGGGAGCTGTTTTTT,CASSLEASWTGELFF